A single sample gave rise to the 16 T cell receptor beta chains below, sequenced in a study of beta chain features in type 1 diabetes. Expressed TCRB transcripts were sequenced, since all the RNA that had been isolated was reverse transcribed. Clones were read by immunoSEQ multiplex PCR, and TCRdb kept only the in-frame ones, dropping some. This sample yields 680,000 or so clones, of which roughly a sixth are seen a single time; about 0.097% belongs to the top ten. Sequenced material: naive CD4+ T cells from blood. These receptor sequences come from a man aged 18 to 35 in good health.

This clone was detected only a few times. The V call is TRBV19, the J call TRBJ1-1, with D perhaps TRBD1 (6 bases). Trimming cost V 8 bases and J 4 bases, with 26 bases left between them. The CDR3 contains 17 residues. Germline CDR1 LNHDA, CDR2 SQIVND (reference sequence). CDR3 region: CASGVGGLLAVGTEAFF. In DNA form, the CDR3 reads TGTGCCAGTGGTGTAGGGGGGCTCCTAGCCGTTGGCACTGAAGCTTTCTTT.

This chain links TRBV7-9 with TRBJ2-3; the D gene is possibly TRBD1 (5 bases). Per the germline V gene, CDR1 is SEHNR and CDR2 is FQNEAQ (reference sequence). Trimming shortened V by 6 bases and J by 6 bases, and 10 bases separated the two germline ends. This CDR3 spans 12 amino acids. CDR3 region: CASSQTGDTQYF. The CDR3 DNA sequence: TGTGCCAGCAGTCAAACAGGTGATACGCAGTATTTT.

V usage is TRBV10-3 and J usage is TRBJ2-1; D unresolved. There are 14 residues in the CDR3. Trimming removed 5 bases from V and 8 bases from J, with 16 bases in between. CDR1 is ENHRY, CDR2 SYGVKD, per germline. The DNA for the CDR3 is TGTGCCATCAGTTTGGTCGCAGGTGTCGATGAGCAGTTCTTC. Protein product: CAISLVAGVDEQFF.

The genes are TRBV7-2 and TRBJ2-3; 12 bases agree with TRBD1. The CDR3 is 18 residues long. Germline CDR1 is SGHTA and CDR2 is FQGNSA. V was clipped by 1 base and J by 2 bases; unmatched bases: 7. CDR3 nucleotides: TGTGCCAGCAGCTTAGGACGGGGACAGGGGGCCTCCACAGATACGCAGTATTTT. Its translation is CASSLGRGQGASTDTQYF.

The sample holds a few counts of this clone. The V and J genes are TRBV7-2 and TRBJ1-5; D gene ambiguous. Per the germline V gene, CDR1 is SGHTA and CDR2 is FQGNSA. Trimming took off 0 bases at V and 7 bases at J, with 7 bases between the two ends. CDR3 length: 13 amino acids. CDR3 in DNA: TGTGCCAGCAGCTTAGCCCTCAAGCAGCCCCAGCATTTT. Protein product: CASSLALKQPQHF. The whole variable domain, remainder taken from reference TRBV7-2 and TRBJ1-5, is GAGVSQSPSNKVTEKGKDVELRCDPISGHTALYWYRQSLGQGLEFLIYFQGNSAPDKSGLPSDRFSAERTGGSVSTLTIQRTQQEDSAVYLCASSLALKQPQHFGDGTRLSIL.

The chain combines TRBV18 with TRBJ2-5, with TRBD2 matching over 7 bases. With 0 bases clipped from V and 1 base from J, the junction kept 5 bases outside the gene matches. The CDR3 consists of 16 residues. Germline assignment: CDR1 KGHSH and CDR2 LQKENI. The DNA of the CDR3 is TGTGCCAGCTCACCACCGCGGGGGATGGGCCAAGAGACCCAGTACTTC. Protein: CASSPPRGMGQETQYF.

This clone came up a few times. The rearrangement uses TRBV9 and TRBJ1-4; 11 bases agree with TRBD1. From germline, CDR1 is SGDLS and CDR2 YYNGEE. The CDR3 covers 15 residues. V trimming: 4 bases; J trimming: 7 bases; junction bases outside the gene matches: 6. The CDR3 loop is CASSSRTGGTEKLFF. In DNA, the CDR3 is TGTGCCAGCAGCTCACGGACAGGGGGCACTGAAAAACTGTTTTTT.

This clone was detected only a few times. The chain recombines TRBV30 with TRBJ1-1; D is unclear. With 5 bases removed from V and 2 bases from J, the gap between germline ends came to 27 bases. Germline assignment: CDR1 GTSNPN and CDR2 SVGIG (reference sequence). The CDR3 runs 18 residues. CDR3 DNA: TGTGCCTGGTCGCTGATGTTTGGCTCTCTATCGGTAAACACTGAAGCTTTCTTT. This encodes CAWSLMFGSLSVNTEAFF.

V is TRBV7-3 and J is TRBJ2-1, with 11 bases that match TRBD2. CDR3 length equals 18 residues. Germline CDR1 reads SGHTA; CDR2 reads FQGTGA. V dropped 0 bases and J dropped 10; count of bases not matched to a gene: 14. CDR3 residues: CASSLTARGTSGPLEQFF. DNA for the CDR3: TGTGCCAGCAGCTTAACCGCCAGGGGGACTAGCGGACCCTTAGAGCAGTTCTTC.

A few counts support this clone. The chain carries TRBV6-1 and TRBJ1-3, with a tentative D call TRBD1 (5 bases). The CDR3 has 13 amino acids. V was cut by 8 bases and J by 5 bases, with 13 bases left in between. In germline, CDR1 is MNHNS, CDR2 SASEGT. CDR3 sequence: CASLQDKRNTIYF. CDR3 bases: TGTGCCAGCTTGCAGGACAAGAGAAACACCATATATTTT.

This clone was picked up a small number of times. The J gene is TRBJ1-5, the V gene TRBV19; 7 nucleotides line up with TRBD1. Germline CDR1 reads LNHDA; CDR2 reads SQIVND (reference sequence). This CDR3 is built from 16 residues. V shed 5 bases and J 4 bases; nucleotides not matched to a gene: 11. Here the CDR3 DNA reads TGTGCCAGTAGTGGGGGGAACAGGGGCCCTAATCAGCCCCAGCATTTT. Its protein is CASSGGNRGPNQPQHF.

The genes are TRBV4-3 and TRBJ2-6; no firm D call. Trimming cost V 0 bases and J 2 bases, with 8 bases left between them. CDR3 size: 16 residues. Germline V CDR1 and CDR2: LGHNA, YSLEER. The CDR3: CASSQDLDAGANVLTF. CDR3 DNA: TGCGCCAGCAGCCAAGACCTGGATGCTGGGGCCAACGTCCTGACTTTC.

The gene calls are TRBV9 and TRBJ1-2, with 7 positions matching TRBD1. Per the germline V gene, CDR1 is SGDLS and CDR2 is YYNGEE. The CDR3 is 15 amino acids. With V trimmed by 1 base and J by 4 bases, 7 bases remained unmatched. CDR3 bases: TGTGCCAGCAGCGTACAAGGGGGCGCGGGCTATGGCTACACCTTC. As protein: CASSVQGGAGYGYTF.

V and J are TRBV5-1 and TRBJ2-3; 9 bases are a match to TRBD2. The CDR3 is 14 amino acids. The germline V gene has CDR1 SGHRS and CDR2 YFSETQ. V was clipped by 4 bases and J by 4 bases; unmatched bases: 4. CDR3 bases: TGCGCCAGCAGCCCGACTAGCGGCCCAGATACGCAGTATTTT. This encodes CASSPTSGPDTQYF.

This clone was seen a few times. The CDR3 DNA sequence: TGTGCCAGCAGCGTAGGTAGCGGGAGAGTGAACACCGGGGAGCTGTTTTTT. It codes for CASSVGSGRVNTGELFF. V is TRBV9 and J is TRBJ2-2; 9 positions agree with TRBD2. The CDR3 totals 17 residues. Trimming removed 0 bases from V and 1 base from J; junction bases left unmatched: 4. CDR1 is SGDLS and CDR2 is YYNGEE in the germline V gene. The whole variable domain, filled in from reference TRBV9 and TRBJ2-2, reads DSGVTQTPKHLITATGQRVTLRCSPRSGDLSVYWYQQSLDQGLQFLIQYYNGEERAKGNILERFSAQQFPDLHSELNLSSLELGDSALYFCASSVGSGRVNTGELFFGEGSRLTVL.

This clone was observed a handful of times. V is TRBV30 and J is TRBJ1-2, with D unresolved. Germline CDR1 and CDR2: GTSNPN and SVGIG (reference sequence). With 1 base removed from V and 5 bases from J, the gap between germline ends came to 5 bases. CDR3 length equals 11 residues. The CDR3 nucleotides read TGTGCCTGGAGTGGTGGATATGGCTACACCTTC. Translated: CAWSGGYGYTF.